The following is a TCR beta chain sequence with its context. The sample belongs to a study of T cells expressing NK-cell markers. Study overall: Eight donors were sequenced, seven testing HCMV-seropositive and one testing seronegative.

The CDR3 sequence is 14 residues long. The germline gives CDR1 SGHRS, CDR2 YFSETQ. Libraries used 5'RACE template switching adding universal primer site and UMIs. TCRdb reprocessed the 5' RACE reads, with one entry per CDR3 protein and no DNA. The sample has about 390,000 distinct CDR3 sequences, and its top ten clones hold about 10%. The chain is built from TRBV5-1 and TRBJ2-7. This TCR came from a woman in her forties or fifties in good health. Sample: blood T cells: a sorted CD56 or NKG2C T cell subset, CD4+ or CD8+ T cells, or bulk PBMC T cells (not recorded which). CDR3 region: CASSLGQIGYEQYF.